This T cell receptor beta chain was documented in a study of blood T cells in healthy people across ages. Primers used in a second PCR of roughly 7 to 12 cycles were a sample-barcoded 5' primer and a J-beta primer mix. TCRdb processed the 5' RACE reads anew with MiXCR; each CDR3 protein has one entry. This sample has roughly 2 million distinct CDR3 sequences, with roughly 50% found just once. Trimming pared 1 base from V and 1 base from J, leaving 10 bases between. Germline CDR1 MNHEY, CDR2 SVGEGT. The CDR3 is 15 amino acids. The receptor was isolated from a woman aged 40-49 years in good health. V gene TRBV6-2 or TRBV6-3 combines with J gene TRBJ1-1; D is ambiguous. The sequencing input was blood. CDR3 protein: CASSYYRTTNTEAFF. CDR3 sequence (DNA): TGTGCCAGCAGTTACTACCGAACAACGAACACTGAAGCTTTCTTT.